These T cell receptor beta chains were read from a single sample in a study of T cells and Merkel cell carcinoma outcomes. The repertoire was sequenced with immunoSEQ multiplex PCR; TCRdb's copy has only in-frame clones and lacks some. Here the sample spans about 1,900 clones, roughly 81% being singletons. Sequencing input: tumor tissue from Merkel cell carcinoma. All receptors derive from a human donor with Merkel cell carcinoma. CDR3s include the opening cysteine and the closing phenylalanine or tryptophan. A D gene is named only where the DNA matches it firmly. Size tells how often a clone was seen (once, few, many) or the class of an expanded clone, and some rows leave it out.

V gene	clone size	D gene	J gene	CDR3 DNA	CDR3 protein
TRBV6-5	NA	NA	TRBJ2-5	TGTGCCAGCAGTTACCCCCTGGGAGAGACCCAGTACTTC	CASSYPLGETQYF
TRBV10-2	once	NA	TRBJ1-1	TGCGCCAGCATCTGGGGTCCGAACACTGAAGCTTTCTTT	CASIWGPNTEAFF
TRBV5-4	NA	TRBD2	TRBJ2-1	TGTGCCAGCAGCTGGGCTAGCGGGATGTCCCTCTTC	CASSWASGMSLF
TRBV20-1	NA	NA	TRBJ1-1	TGCAGTGCTATGGTGGGGGTAGCTTTCTTT	CSAMVGVAFF
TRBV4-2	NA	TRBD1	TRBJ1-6	TGTGCCAGCAGCCAACCCGACAGGGGAGCTTCACCCCTCCACTTT	CASSQPDRGASPLHF
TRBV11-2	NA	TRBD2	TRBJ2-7	TGTGCCAGCAGCTTATTTACTAGCGATACCTACGAGCAGTACTTC	CASSLFTSDTYEQYF
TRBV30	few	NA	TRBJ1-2	TGTGCCTGGAGGATTTGGTTCCAAGCTAACTATGGCTACACCTTC	CAWRIWFQANYGYTF
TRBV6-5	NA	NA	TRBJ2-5	TGTGCCAGCAGTTACAGCCTTACGGGGAAAGAGACCCAGTACTTC	CASSYSLTGKETQYF
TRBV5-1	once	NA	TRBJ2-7	TGCGCCAGCAGCACCGGACAGAGCTACGAGCAGTACTTC	CASSTGQSYEQYF
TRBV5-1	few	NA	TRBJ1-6	TGCGCCAGCAGCTCGGGACAAGGAAATTCACCCCTCCACTTT	CASSSGQGNSPLHF
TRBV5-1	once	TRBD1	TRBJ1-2	TGCGCCAGCAGCTTGGAGGGACAGCCTGTTGGCTACACCTTC	CASSLEGQPVGYTF
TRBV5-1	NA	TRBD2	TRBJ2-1	TGCGCCAGCAGCTGGCGGGACCGATACGGACCGGGACTAGCGGGGGCCTACAATGAGCAGTTCTTC	CASSWRDRYGPGLAGAYNEQFF
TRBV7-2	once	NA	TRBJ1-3	TGTGCCAGCAGCTCGGAGCATCTTCGCTCTGGAAACACCATATATTTT	CASSSEHLRSGNTIYF
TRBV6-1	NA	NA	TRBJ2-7	TGTGCCATCCCTGGTATCATTGGGGGCCTTGTGGAGCAGTACTTC	CAIPGIIGGLVEQYF
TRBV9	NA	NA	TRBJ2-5	TGTGCCAGCAGCGTAGGAGACAAGACACAAGAGACCCAGTACTTC	CASSVGDKTQETQYF
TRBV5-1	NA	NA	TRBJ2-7	TGCGCCAGCCGTCCAAGGGGGGGGACAAGCTCCTACGAGCAGTACTTC	CASRPRGGTSSYEQYF
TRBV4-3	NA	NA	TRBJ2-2	TGCGCCAGCAGCCCGGGACTGCCTAAACACACCGGGGAGCTGTTTTTT	CASSPGLPKHTGELFF
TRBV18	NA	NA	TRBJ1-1	TGTGCCAGCTCAGTAAGGGTTACTGAAGCTTTCTTT	CASSVRVTEAFF